Each of the 28 T cell receptor beta chains below was sequenced from the same sample in a study of early stage breast cancer tumors. Method: immunoSEQ multiplex PCR; TCRdb's copy keeps in-frame clones and lacks some. The data contain some 21,000 clones, approximately 80% of them seen just once; the ten biggest clones take up roughly 25%. Sample: blood. Receptors were obtained from a person in their sixties or seventies with breast cancer.

J is TRBJ2-2 and V is TRBV21-1; the D call of TRBD1 is as the table states it, not checked on the DNA. TRBV21-1 represents a pseudogene. This CDR3 contains 15 residues. CDR3 sequence reads: CASNRKNINTGELFF. The DNA of the CDR3 is TGTGCCAGCAACAGAAAGAACATTAACACCGGGGAGCTGTTTTTT.

J is TRBJ2-1 and V is TRBV7-9; 8 positions agree with TRBD2. Germline trimming cut 5 bases from V and 0 bases from J; bases unmatched to any gene: 3. The CDR3 contains 15 residues. The germline V gene has CDR1 SEHNR and CDR2 FQNEAQ (reference sequence). The CDR3 region is CASSLSGDSYNEQFF. CDR3 DNA sequence: TGTGCCAGCAGCCTTAGCGGGGACTCCTACAATGAGCAGTTCTTC.

The chain uses TRBV6-5 and TRBJ1-2, with a tentative D call TRBD1 (5 bases). This CDR3 is 14 amino acids long. CDR1 MNHEY and CDR2 SVGAGI come from the germline V gene. The V and J ends lost 5 bases and 0 bases respectively, with 10 bases between them. The CDR3 loop reads CASSVTATNYGYTF. The CDR3 region has the DNA TGTGCCAGCAGTGTGACAGCTACTAACTATGGCTACACCTTC.

The V call is TRBV29-1, the J call TRBJ2-1; 10 bases align to TRBD2. The germline gives CDR1 SQVTM, CDR2 ANQGSEA. This CDR3 contains 14 residues. With V trimmed by 3 bases and J by 5 bases, 4 bases remained unmatched. CDR3 nucleotide sequence: TGCAGCGTTGAGGCTAGCGGGAGACACAATGAGCAGTTCTTC. This sequence encodes CSVEASGRHNEQFF.

The rearrangement links TRBV6-5 to TRBJ2-5; 11 bases align to TRBD2. After removal of 6 bases from V and 5 bases from J, the junction contained 8 bases not matched to a gene. The CDR3 is 15 residues long. CDR1 is MNHEY and CDR2 is SVGAGI in the germline V gene. The CDR3 sequence: CASRRLAGNAETQYF. As DNA, the CDR3 is TGTGCCAGCAGAAGACTAGCGGGAAACGCGGAGACCCAGTACTTC.

V and J are TRBV9 and TRBJ2-7; possible D gene TRBD2, 6 bases. The V end lost 2 bases, the J end lost 3 bases, and 15 bases lay between the germline ends. The CDR3 consists of 15 residues. Germline loops: CDR1 SGDLS, CDR2 YYNGEE. The CDR3 spells CASSVLGLEGYEQYF. The CDR3 DNA reads as TGTGCCAGCAGCGTGCTGGGTCTGGAGGGCTACGAGCAGTACTTC.

In its sample, this clone was seen a few times. The J gene is TRBJ2-7, the V gene TRBV6-1, with D perhaps TRBD2 (7 bases). Germline lookup yields CDR1 MNHNS and CDR2 SASEGT. Trimming pared 1 base from V and 3 bases from J, leaving 16 bases between. CDR3 length equals 16 residues. The CDR3 here is CASSEGEGHRNYEQYF. For the CDR3, the DNA is TGTGCCAGCAGTGAAGGGGAGGGACATCGGAACTACGAGCAGTACTTC.

The rearrangement joins TRBV11-2 to TRBJ2-3; D call uncertain. This CDR3 region has 13 residues. Trimming cost V 2 bases and J 2 bases, with 5 bases left between them. Germline V gene data show CDR1 as SGHAT and CDR2 as FQNNGV. CDR3 loop: CASSLNPTDTQYF. The CDR3 DNA reads as TGTGCCAGCAGCTTAAACCCCACAGATACGCAGTATTTT. Supplemented by reference TRBV11-2 and TRBJ2-3, the full variable domain reads EAGVAQSPRYKIIEKRQSVAFWCNPISGHATLYWYQQILGQGPKLLIQFQNNGVVDDSQLPKDRFSAERLKGVDSTLKIQPAKLEDSAVYLCASSLNPTDTQYFGPGTRLTVL.

J is TRBJ2-2 and V is TRBV7-6; TRBD2 is a possible D gene (7 bases). Germline loops: CDR1 SGHVS, CDR2 FNYEAQ. V gave up 0 bases and J gave up 4 bases, with 12 bases separating them. CDR3 length: 16 amino acids. The CDR3 loop reads CASSLAGGASTGELFF. The CDR3 region has the DNA TGTGCCAGCAGCTTAGCGGGGGGGGCGAGCACCGGGGAGCTGTTTTTT.

V and J are TRBV19 and TRBJ2-3; 7 bases are shared with TRBD2. The CDR3 consists of 14 residues. In germline, CDR1 is LNHDA, CDR2 SQIVND (reference sequence). V trimming: 5 bases; J trimming: 5 bases; junction bases outside the gene matches: 7. This CDR3 reads CASSWAGAGDTQYF. The DNA of the CDR3 is TGTGCCAGTAGTTGGGCGGGAGCAGGAGATACGCAGTATTTT.

The chain joins TRBV6-5 to TRBJ1-1, with 7 bases matching TRBD1. Germline V CDR1 and CDR2: MNHEY, SVGAGI. The CDR3 covers 14 residues. J lost 0 bases, V lost 7 bases, and 5 bases had no gene match. CDR3 loop: CASTPTGLNTEAFF. The CDR3 DNA reads TGTGCCAGCACCCCGACAGGGTTGAACACTGAAGCTTTCTTT.

The V and J genes are TRBV2 and TRBJ1-2, with a weak D call TRBD1 (5 bases). Germline V CDR1 and CDR2: SNHLY, FYNNEI. The V end was cut by 1 base, the J end by 8 bases, with 11 bases between. The CDR3 covers 13 residues. CDR3 loop: CASSEGQGRGYTF. CDR3 DNA sequence: TGTGCCAGCAGTGAAGGTCAGGGTCGGGGCTACACCTTC.

The chain is built from TRBV15 and TRBJ1-1; D ambiguous. Germline V CDR1 and CDR2: LNHNV, YYDKDF (reference sequence). Trimming cost V 4 bases and J 0 bases, with 6 bases left between them. The CDR3 has 13 residues. CDR3 protein: CATSTHLNTEAFF. The DNA for the CDR3 is TGTGCCACCAGCACGCATTTGAACACTGAAGCTTTCTTT.

The chain links TRBV29-1 to TRBJ1-1, with TRBD1 matching 7 bases. J was trimmed by 1 base and V by 2 bases; bases with no gene match: 4. Germline CDR1 reads SQVTM; CDR2 reads ANQGSEA. CDR3 length equals 14 residues. In DNA form, the CDR3 reads TGCAGCGTTGAAAACAGGGGCGCGAACACTGAAGCTTTCTTT. Translated: CSVENRGANTEAFF.

This clone has just a few counts. The genes are TRBV5-1 and TRBJ1-6, with 8 bases identical to TRBD1. The ends lost 2 bases at V and 7 bases at J; junction bases unmatched: 8. The CDR3 extends over 16 amino acids. Germline values: CDR1 SGHRS, CDR2 YFSETQ. CDR3 sequence (DNA): TGCGCCAGCAGCTTAACCCCGGGACAGGCGAATTCACCCCTCCACTTT. Translation: CASSLTPGQANSPLHF.

A few counts support this clone. This chain uses TRBV4-1 with TRBJ1-5; D is uncertain. The CDR3 is 13 residues long. The germline V and J ends were trimmed by 0 bases and 7 bases, with 7 bases remaining between them. The V gene's germline CDR1 is MGHRA and CDR2 YSYEKL. DNA of the CDR3: TGCGCCAGCAGCCAAGAAGTGAGGCAGCCCCAGCATTTT. Residues: CASSQEVRQPQHF.

This chain joins TRBV6-1 and TRBJ2-1; D gene ambiguous. The CDR3 totals 15 residues. Germline V gene sequence: CDR1 MNHNS, CDR2 SASEGT. V dropped 4 bases and J dropped 1 base, with 11 bases sitting between them. The CDR3 sequence: CASSGEGLSYNEQFF. The CDR3 bases are TGTGCCAGCAGTGGCGAAGGCCTGTCCTACAATGAGCAGTTCTTC.

The chain couples TRBV11-2 to TRBJ2-7, with TRBD1 as a possible D gene (6 bases). V lost 5 bases, J lost 5 bases, and 16 bases lay in between. CDR1 is SGHAT and CDR2 is FQNNGV in the germline V gene. The CDR3 spans 14 residues. CDR3 in DNA: TGTGCCAGCAGCCCAGCCACAGGGCTCAACGAGCAGTACTTC. Encoded protein: CASSPATGLNEQYF.

This chain connects TRBV6-5 to TRBJ2-1; TRBD2 matches at 7 bases. The CDR3 is 15 residues long. Germline V lookup: CDR1 MNHEY, CDR2 SVGAGI. Unmatched junction bases numbered 8, after V lost 5 bases and J lost 4 bases. The CDR3 is CASSTKGGGYNEQFF. The DNA of the CDR3 is TGTGCCAGCAGTACCAAGGGCGGGGGTTACAATGAGCAGTTCTTC.

The chain links TRBV6-5 to TRBJ2-5; 8 bases are a match to TRBD2. CDR3 length: 13 amino acids. The trim removed 6 bases at V and 7 bases at J, leaving 7 bases unmatched. Germline V CDR1 and CDR2: MNHEY, SVGAGI. The CDR3 coding sequence is TGTGCCAGCAGGCGGGGGGCTGAGGTGACCCAGTACTTC. Residues: CASRRGAEVTQYF.

The V gene is TRBV11-2, the J gene TRBJ2-1; D gene ambiguous. Germline V gene data show CDR1 as SGHAT and CDR2 as FQNNGV. The CDR3 loop spans 14 amino acids. V lost 5 bases and J lost 4, with 12 bases in between. Here the CDR3 DNA reads TGTGCCAGCAGCCTTGCCGTTAGTTACAATGAGCAGTTCTTC. The encoded protein is CASSLAVSYNEQFF.

The chain is built from TRBV5-1 and TRBJ2-7; D could derive from TRBD1 or TRBD2 (5 bases each). The germline V gene encodes CDR1 SGHRS and CDR2 YFSETQ. There are 16 residues in the CDR3. Between the trimmed V and J ends, which lost 0 bases and 5 bases, there was a span of 18 bases. CDR3 loop: CASSLEGDGLGDEQYF. In nucleotides, the CDR3 is TGCGCCAGCAGCTTGGAAGGGGACGGACTTGGGGACGAGCAGTACTTC.

The CDR3: CASSPGWGHRDTEAFF. DNA of the CDR3: TGTGCCAGCAGCCCCGGGTGGGGGCACCGGGACACTGAAGCTTTCTTT. The V call is TRBV5-5, the J call TRBJ1-1, with a possible D match to TRBD1 (6 bases). Germline values: CDR1 SGHKS, CDR2 YYEKEE (reference sequence). The V end was cut by 4 bases, the J end by 3 bases, with 19 bases between. There are 16 residues in the CDR3.

The J gene is TRBJ1-3, the V gene TRBV7-8; no firm D call. CDR1 is SGHVS and CDR2 is FQNEAQ in the germline V gene. The CDR3 loop spans 13 amino acids. Trimming pared 7 bases from V and 4 bases from J, leaving 11 bases between. The chain's CDR3 is CASTRDKGNTIYF. The CDR3 DNA sequence: TGTGCCAGCACTCGGGATAAGGGAAACACCATATATTTT.

The chain recombines TRBV2 with TRBJ2-7; 7 bases align to TRBD1. There are 13 residues in the CDR3. V shed 10 bases, J shed 4 bases, and the junction held 10 bases outside the gene matches. From germline, CDR1 is SNHLY and CDR2 FYNNEI. The CDR3, as DNA: TGTGCCACCAAGAAGGGACAGAGTTACGAGCAGTACTTC. Translated: CATKKGQSYEQYF.

The V call is TRBV5-1, the J call TRBJ2-7, with TRBD1 matching 9 bases. Germline lookup yields CDR1 SGHRS and CDR2 YFSETQ. V shed 7 bases and J 2 bases; nucleotides not matched to a gene: 7. The CDR3 is made up of 14 amino acids. CDR3 loop: CASASGDRAYEQYF. Written as DNA, the CDR3 is TGCGCCAGCGCCTCCGGGGACAGGGCCTACGAGCAGTACTTC.

The chain recombines TRBV11-3 with TRBJ2-7, with 8 positions matching TRBD1. The CDR3 has 15 residues. Germline CDR1 and CDR2: SGHNT and YENEEA. V trimming: 4 bases; J trimming: 0 bases; junction bases outside the gene matches: 5. DNA of the CDR3: TGTGCCAGCAGCTCCGCGGGACAGGACTCCTACGAGCAGTACTTC. Translating gives CASSSAGQDSYEQYF.

The chain couples TRBV9 to TRBJ1-5, with TRBD1 matching 9 bases. From germline, CDR1 is SGDLS and CDR2 YYNGEE. Trimming at V came to 0 bases and at J to 5 bases, leaving 3 bases not matched to a gene. The CDR3 runs 15 residues. CDR3 protein: CASSVDGTGYQPQHF. The CDR3, as DNA: TGTGCCAGCAGCGTAGACGGGACAGGGTATCAGCCCCAGCATTTT.